These 22 T cell receptor beta chains share one sample of origin, sequenced in a study of T cell responses to AZD1222 COVID-19 vaccine. Method: immunoSEQ multiplex PCR; TCRdb's copy keeps in-frame clones and lacks some. The sample includes approximately 79,000 clones, about 86% seen only once; the top ten take about 7.5%. Source: peripheral blood, taken on day 0 of AZD1222 vaccination. The receptors shown here come from an adult in good health.

This rearrangement joins TRBV13 to TRBJ2-7, with D tentatively TRBD2 (5 bases). V was trimmed by 1 base and J by 2 bases, leaving 12 bases between them. CDR1 is PRHDT, CDR2 FYEKMQ, per germline (reference sequence). This CDR3 is 15 amino acids long. For the CDR3, the DNA is TGTGCCAGCAGCTTAGTTGGACGAGGGCCCTACGAGCAGTACTTC. Amino acids: CASSLVGRGPYEQYF.

V is TRBV28 and J is TRBJ2-7, with TRBD1 identical over 8 bases. The germline V gene has CDR1 MDHEN and CDR2 SYDVKM. V trimming: 1 base; J trimming: 2 bases; junction bases outside the gene matches: 7. This CDR3 has 16 residues. The CDR3 is CASSLFYTGGTYEQYF. The DNA for the CDR3 is TGTGCCAGCAGTTTATTTTATACAGGGGGTACCTACGAGCAGTACTTC.

This chain uses TRBV10-1 with TRBJ2-1, with a possible D match to TRBD1 (6 bases). Germline assignment: CDR1 WNHNN and CDR2 SYGVQD (reference sequence). V gave up 0 bases and J gave up 0 bases, with 12 bases separating them. CDR3 size: 17 residues. The CDR3 nucleotides are TGCGCCAGCAGTGAGTCCAGACAGGAAACCTCCTACAATGAGCAGTTCTTC. It translates to CASSESRQETSYNEQFF.

This chain uses TRBV28 with TRBJ2-3; 8 nucleotides align to TRBD1. V shed 8 bases and J 3 bases; nucleotides not matched to a gene: 1. Germline V gene sequence: CDR1 MDHEN, CDR2 SYDVKM. This CDR3 comprises 12 residues. The DNA of the CDR3 is TGTGCCAGCGGACAGGGAACAGATACGCAGTATTTT. As protein: CASGQGTDTQYF.

The V and J genes are TRBV28 and TRBJ1-2; D may be TRBD1 (5 bases). V shed 6 bases and J shed 4 bases, with 21 bases lying between them. The CDR3 runs 16 residues. In germline, CDR1 is MDHEN, CDR2 SYDVKM. The chain's CDR3 is CASSFTLRAKGYGYTF. The CDR3 DNA reads TGTGCCAGCAGCTTCACGCTCAGGGCAAAGGGCTATGGCTACACCTTC.

This clone is medium-sized. The genes are TRBV24-1 and TRBJ2-1, with TRBD1 matching over 7 bases. Per germline, CDR1 KGHDR and CDR2 SFDVKD. Trimming took 5 bases from V and 4 from J; bases not matched to a gene: 7. This CDR3 contains 15 residues. The CDR3 reads CATSAGQANYNEQFF. CDR3 DNA: TGTGCCACCAGTGCCGGACAGGCTAATTACAATGAGCAGTTCTTC.

This clone was picked up one time. The rearrangement links TRBV18 to TRBJ1-2; D might be TRBD1 (5 bases). V was pared by 3 bases and J by 4 bases, with 18 bases between. CDR1 and CDR2 (germline): KGHSH, LQKENI. The CDR3 is made up of 16 amino acids. CDR3 in amino acids: CASSPPAPGTFYGYTF. The CDR3 nucleotides are TGTGCCAGCTCACCCCCAGCCCCCGGGACCTTCTATGGCTACACCTTC.

The chain joins TRBV6-5 to TRBJ1-4, with D unresolved. The CDR3 extends over 15 amino acids. In germline, CDR1 is MNHEY, CDR2 SVGAGI. With 3 bases removed from V and 8 bases from J, the gap between germline ends came to 16 bases. CDR3 DNA sequence: TGTGCCAGCAGTTATGGGATGGGGTCGAGGGAAAAACTGTTTTTT. Translated, it gives CASSYGMGSREKLFF.

The J gene is TRBJ2-3, the V gene TRBV18; D gene unclear. The CDR3 extends over 14 amino acids. Deletions cut 6 bases from V and 0 bases from J, with 10 bases between. The germline V gene has CDR1 KGHSH and CDR2 LQKENI. CDR3 region: CASSLPTSTDTQYF. The DNA for the CDR3 is TGTGCCAGCTCTCTACCAACTAGCACAGATACGCAGTATTTT. Full variable domain (rest looked up from reference TRBV18 and TRBJ2-3): NAGVMQNPRHLVRRRGQEARLRCSPMKGHSHVYWYRQLPEEGLKFMVYLQKENIIDESGMPKERFSAEFPKEGPSILRIQQVVRGDSAAYFCASSLPTSTDTQYFGPGTRLTVL.

The CDR3, as DNA: TGTGCCAGTAACCCGACAGTGAGCTCCTACAATGAGCAGTTCTTC. Its protein product is CASNPTVSSYNEQFF. The gene calls are TRBV19 and TRBJ2-1; possibly TRBD1 for D (5 bases). The germline V and J ends were trimmed by 7 bases and 0 bases, with 13 bases remaining between them. CDR1 and CDR2 from the germline V gene are LNHDA and SQIVND (reference sequence). The CDR3 runs 15 residues.

This clone was counted a single time. The J gene is TRBJ2-2, the V gene TRBV6-5; the D is unclear. V gave up 8 bases and J gave up 4 bases, with 11 bases separating them. The CDR3 has 13 amino acids. The V gene's germline CDR1 is MNHEY and CDR2 SVGAGI. CDR3 residues: CASLNSTTGELFF. CDR3 bases: TGTGCCAGCCTCAATTCAACCACCGGGGAGCTGTTTTTT.

The V gene is TRBV19, the J gene TRBJ2-5; D tentatively reads TRBD1 or TRBD2 (5 bases each). The CDR3 runs to 16 residues. The V end lost 1 base, the J end lost 4 bases, and 16 bases lay between the germline ends. The germline V gene has CDR1 LNHDA and CDR2 SQIVND (reference sequence). CDR3 residues: CASSIGGEAVVETQYF. In DNA form, the CDR3 reads TGTGCCAGTAGTATAGGAGGGGAAGCAGTGGTAGAGACCCAGTACTTC.

The V call is TRBV19, the J call TRBJ1-3; D unclear. The V gene lost 5 bases and the J gene lost 2 bases, with 10 bases spanning the gap. This CDR3 comprises 14 residues. CDR1 is LNHDA, CDR2 SQIVND, per germline (reference sequence). The CDR3 coding sequence is TGTGCCAGTAGTGCCTTGGCAACTGGAAACACCATATATTTT. Encoded protein: CASSALATGNTIYF.

Only a few counts were recorded for this clone. The rearrangement links TRBV28 to TRBJ2-4; D is unclear. The CDR3 has 17 residues. Trimming left V 5 bases short and J 1 base short, with 18 bases between. CDR1 is MDHEN and CDR2 is SYDVKM in the germline V gene. The CDR3 loop is CASSPSPFNRAKNIQYF. In DNA form, the CDR3 reads TGTGCCAGCAGTCCGTCCCCGTTCAATCGGGCCAAAAACATTCAGTACTTC.

This chain links TRBV28 with TRBJ2-5; D uncertain. The V and J ends lost 8 bases and 5 bases respectively, with 15 bases between them. The CDR3 consists of 13 residues. Germline-derived CDR1 and CDR2 are MDHEN and SYDVKM. CDR3 sequence: CASGRSSRETQYF. CDR3 DNA: TGTGCCAGCGGGCGCTCGTCAAGGGAGACCCAGTACTTC.

The CDR3 spells CASSRGLAGEGAKNIQYF. Written as DNA, the CDR3 is TGTGCCAGTAGTAGGGGACTAGCGGGAGAAGGGGCCAAAAACATTCAGTACTTC. The chain has TRBV19 and TRBJ2-4, with 14 bases lining up with TRBD2. V shed 4 bases and J 1 base; nucleotides not matched to a gene: 6. The CDR3 consists of 18 residues. From germline, CDR1 is LNHDA and CDR2 SQIVND (reference sequence).

The chain employs TRBV29-1 and TRBJ2-3; D may be TRBD1 (5 bases). This CDR3 comprises 12 residues. V shed 0 bases and J shed 5 bases, with 6 bases lying between them. Germline V lookup: CDR1 SQVTM, CDR2 ANQGSEA. The CDR3: CSVEEGRDTQYF. The CDR3 region has the DNA TGCAGCGTTGAAGAGGGGCGAGATACGCAGTATTTT.

This clone was counted only a few times. The V gene is TRBV18, the J gene TRBJ2-7; 9 bases match TRBD1. The CDR3 has 18 amino acids. Per germline, CDR1 KGHSH and CDR2 LQKENI. Trimming took 3 bases from V and 7 from J; bases not matched to a gene: 19. CDR3: CASSPGQGTGPPLREQYF. The CDR3 coding sequence is TGTGCCAGCTCACCGGGACAGGGTACCGGCCCACCGCTGAGAGAGCAGTACTTC.

This clone came up once. CDR3 amino acids: CASSGDRRVHF. The CDR3 DNA sequence: TGTGCCAGTAGTGGTGACAGGAGAGTCCACTTT. The V gene is TRBV19, the J gene TRBJ1-6; the D gene is possibly TRBD1 (6 bases). Germline CDR1 is LNHDA and CDR2 is SQIVND (reference sequence). The CDR3 sequence is 11 residues long. Trimming stripped 5 bases from V and 17 bases from J, with 13 bases between.

Points on this clone: Other DNA sequences from this sample encode an identical CDR3 as well. The chain links TRBV5-1 to TRBJ1-5; 7 bases line up with TRBD1. Trimming removed 0 bases from V and 5 bases from J; junction bases left unmatched: 2. CDR3 size: 14 residues. Germline-derived CDR1 and CDR2 are SGHRS and YFSETQ. CDR3 residues: CASSLGQGDQPQHF. CDR3 DNA: TGCGCCAGCAGCTTGGGACAGGGAGATCAGCCCCAGCATTTT.

This rearrangement joins TRBV19 to TRBJ2-1; D might be TRBD1 or TRBD2, each matching 6 bases. Germline lookup yields CDR1 LNHDA and CDR2 SQIVND (reference sequence). This CDR3 has 16 residues. Trimming removed 1 base at V and 10 bases at J, with 20 bases between. The CDR3 region has the DNA TGTGCCAGTAGTATAGGGGCGGGACAAATACAATGGGAGCAGTTCTTC. Encoded protein: CASSIGAGQIQWEQFF.

This rearrangement joins TRBV11-3 to TRBJ1-3, with D hard to call. There are 16 residues in the CDR3. Deletions cut 0 bases from V and 0 bases from J, with 9 bases between. In germline, CDR1 is SGHNT, CDR2 YENEEA. The CDR3 coding sequence is TGTGCCAGCAGCTTAGATCAGGCGAGCTCTGGAAACACCATATATTTT. Translation: CASSLDQASSGNTIYF. Using reference TRBV11-3 and TRBJ1-3 for the parts outside the CDR3, the full variable domain is EAGVVQSPRYKIIEKKQPVAFWCNPISGHNTLYWYLQNLGQGPELLIRYENEEAVDDSQLPKDRFSAERLKGVDSTLKIQPAELGDSAVYLCASSLDQASSGNTIYFGEGSWLTVV.